These 18 T cell receptor beta chains were sequenced from one sample in a study of blood T cell repertoires in COVID-19. The repertoire was sequenced with immunoSEQ multiplex PCR; TCRdb's copy has only in-frame clones and lacks some. Found here are about 190,000 clones, 80% of them singletons; the top ten hold 5.5% to 8.5%. The source material was peripheral blood. Receptors originate from a man aged 55 to 70 with acute or convalescent COVID-19.

The chain recombines TRBV9 with TRBJ2-7, with 11 bases fitting TRBD2. Looked up from germline, CDR1 is SGDLS and CDR2 is YYNGEE. The trim removed 2 bases at V and 1 base at J, leaving 8 bases unmatched. The CDR3 has 17 amino acids. CDR3 amino acids: CASSVGTGTSGSYEQYF. CDR3 nucleotide sequence: TGTGCCAGCAGCGTTGGGACCGGGACTAGCGGTTCCTACGAGCAGTACTTC.

This chain connects TRBV5-3 to TRBJ2-5; no definite D call. TRBV5-3 is an ORF, with its function uncertain. V was shortened by 0 bases and J by 5 bases, with 11 bases between the two germline ends. The CDR3 runs to 14 residues. The DNA of the CDR3 is TGTGCCAGAAGCTTGGTCACCCCCAGGGAGACCCAGTACTTC. The encoded protein is CARSLVTPRETQYF.

The chain is built from TRBV2 and TRBJ1-5; the D is unclear. CDR1 and CDR2 from the germline V gene are SNHLY and FYNNEI. Trimming pared 1 base from V and 4 bases from J, leaving 11 bases between. This CDR3 spans 15 amino acids. The CDR3 DNA reads TGTGCCAGCAGTGAAGACCAATACAAGAATCAGCCCCAGCATTTT. It codes for CASSEDQYKNQPQHF.

The chain joins TRBV9 to TRBJ2-2; D remains unclear. This CDR3 contains 14 residues. V shed 0 bases and J shed 4 bases, with 7 bases lying between them. Germline CDR1 SGDLS, CDR2 YYNGEE. The CDR3 nucleotides read TGTGCCAGCAGCGTAGGCCATAGCACCGGGGAGCTGTTTTTT. Translation gives CASSVGHSTGELFF.

The chain has TRBV30 and TRBJ2-5, with a possible D match to TRBD1 (5 bases). The CDR3 spans 13 residues. Germline CDR1 is GTSNPN and CDR2 is SVGIG (reference sequence). V lost 6 bases, J lost 5 bases, and 16 bases lay in between. Here the CDR3 DNA reads TGTGCCTGTGCCCCCCAGGGTGGCGAGACCCAGTACTTC. This gives the protein CACAPQGGETQYF.

This chain joins TRBV5-1 and TRBJ2-3, with D perhaps matching TRBD1 (5 bases). V was clipped by 2 bases and J by 2 bases, with 15 bases between them. This CDR3 contains 16 residues. CDR1 and CDR2 (germline): SGHRS, YFSETQ. This CDR3 is CASSFGASANTDTQYF. CDR3 bases: TGCGCCAGCAGCTTTGGGGCGTCGGCCAACACAGATACGCAGTATTTT.

V usage is TRBV23-1 and J usage is TRBJ2-4; 9 nucleotides line up with TRBD1. TRBV23-1 is an ORF for which the function is uncertain. The CDR3 extends over 15 amino acids. V was pared by 2 bases and J by 11 bases, with 10 bases of the junction left unmatched. CDR3 sequence (DNA): TGCGCCAGCAGTCAACCCGGGACAGGGTCAGATCTTCAGTACTTC. Translation gives CASSQPGTGSDLQYF.

The chain links TRBV5-6 to TRBJ2-4; D gene ambiguous. Trimming took 2 bases from V and 4 from J, leaving 10 bases between them. Per germline, CDR1 SGHDT and CDR2 YYEEEE. This CDR3 has 14 residues. CDR3 sequence: CASSFPPRKNIQYF. In DNA, the CDR3 is TGTGCCAGCAGCTTCCCCCCCCGGAAAAACATTCAGTACTTC.

The chain employs TRBV12-3 or TRBV12-4 and TRBJ1-5, with D unresolved. The CDR3 is made up of 13 amino acids. Between the trimmed V and J ends, which lost 7 bases and 7 bases, there was a span of 14 bases. Written as DNA, the CDR3 is TGTGCCAGCACCCAGACCTTCGGGCAGCCCCAGCATTTT. Its protein product is CASTQTFGQPQHF.

This clone appeared once. The chain employs TRBV25-1 and TRBJ1-2, with D tentatively TRBD1 (5 bases). CDR1 MGHDK and CDR2 SYGVNS come from the germline V gene. The V end was cut by 3 bases, the J end by 8 bases, with 22 bases between. This CDR3 is 16 amino acids long. The CDR3 coding sequence is TGTGCCAGCAGTGACTTCAAGGCAGGGAAGGGGTTCGGCTACACCTTC. It is translated as CASSDFKAGKGFGYTF.

This chain links TRBV20-1 with TRBJ2-4, with 13 bases aligning to TRBD2. V trimming: 3 bases; J trimming: 4 bases; junction bases outside the gene matches: 24. The CDR3 has 22 amino acids. Germline V gene sequence: CDR1 DFQATT, CDR2 SNEGSKA (reference sequence). CDR3 in amino acids: CSASLTSGGPGPRLLHKNIQYF. In DNA form, the CDR3 reads TGCAGTGCTAGTCTGACTAGCGGGGGGCCCGGTCCCCGCCTCCTACATAAAAACATTCAGTACTTC.

V gene TRBV6-5 combines with J gene TRBJ2-1; 7 bases are a match to TRBD1. The junction had 7 bases not matched to a gene; V was cut back by 7 bases and J by 4 bases. The CDR3 runs 14 residues. Germline CDR1 and CDR2: MNHEY and SVGAGI. The CDR3 protein is CASIVGTEYNEQFF. The CDR3, as DNA: TGTGCCAGCATCGTGGGGACAGAATACAATGAGCAGTTCTTC.

The chain uses TRBV2 and TRBJ2-5, with TRBD1 as a possible D gene (6 bases). V lost 3 bases and J 1 base, leaving 9 bases between the germline ends. This CDR3 has 14 residues. Germline assignment: CDR1 SNHLY and CDR2 FYNNEI. The DNA for the CDR3 is TGTGCCAGCAGTGAGGGGGCTCTCCAAGAGACCCAGTACTTC. Translation: CASSEGALQETQYF.

This clone appeared a single time. CDR3 region: CASSYSMRTEAFF. In DNA form, the CDR3 reads TGTGCCAGCAGTTACTCAATGAGGACTGAAGCTTTCTTT. The chain is built from TRBV6-2 or TRBV6-3 and TRBJ1-1; no definite D call. Trimming pared 0 bases from V and 5 bases from J, leaving 7 bases between. The CDR3 spans 13 residues. Germline CDR1 is MNHEY and CDR2 is SVGEGT.

The V gene is TRBV28, the J gene TRBJ2-1; TRBD2 agrees at 9 bases. V lost 3 bases, J lost 4 bases, and 10 bases stayed unmatched. CDR3 length: 17 amino acids. CDR1 is MDHEN, CDR2 SYDVKM, per germline. The CDR3: CASSFRFGSGSYNEQFF. The CDR3 nucleotides read TGTGCCAGCAGTTTCAGATTCGGTAGCGGGAGTTACAATGAGCAGTTCTTC.

V and J are TRBV6-1 and TRBJ2-1; D is ambiguous. Germline V gene data show CDR1 as MNHNS and CDR2 as SASEGT. CDR3 length: 15 residues. The V gene lost 1 base and the J gene lost 0 bases, with 7 bases spanning the gap. CDR3 loop: CASSEGSSSYNEQFF. CDR3 in DNA: TGTGCCAGCAGTGAAGGATCGAGCTCCTACAATGAGCAGTTCTTC.

V and J are TRBV3-1 (or the pseudogene TRBV3-2) and TRBJ2-7; 15 bases match TRBD2. Per the germline V gene, CDR1 is LGHDT and CDR2 is YNNKEL (reference sequence). The CDR3 loop spans 15 amino acids. V was pared by 4 bases and J by 9 bases, with 7 bases of the junction left unmatched. DNA of the CDR3: TGTGCCAGCAGCCGAGGGACTAGCGGGGGGACGGGGCAGTACTTC. It translates to CASSRGTSGGTGQYF.

This rearrangement joins TRBV5-1 to TRBJ1-1; 7 bases are shared with TRBD1. The length of the CDR3 is 14 residues. V dropped 4 bases and J dropped 2; count of bases not matched to a gene: 5. Germline assignment: CDR1 SGHRS and CDR2 YFSETQ. CDR3 in DNA: TGCGCCAGCAGCACTGGGACAGCCAACACTGAAGCTTTCTTT. Its protein product is CASSTGTANTEAFF.